One and the same sample provided the 13 T cell receptor beta chains below, sequenced in a study of T cell responses to AZD1222 COVID-19 vaccine. Sequencing was performed with immunoSEQ multiplex PCR; in TCRdb, only in-frame clones are kept and a portion is missing. The sample lists about 140,000 clones, roughly 93% occurring once. The source was peripheral blood, collected on day 0 of MenACWY control vaccination. These receptors were collected from an adult in good health.

V is TRBV28 and J is TRBJ1-4; 7 bases are a match to TRBD1. V shed 11 bases, J shed 0 bases, and the junction held 15 bases outside the gene matches. The CDR3 length is 17 residues. Looked up from germline, CDR1 is MDHEN and CDR2 is SYDVKM. As DNA, the CDR3 is TGTGCCTCATTGGGACAGAAGATTTTTGCAACTAATGAAAAACTGTTTTTT. This sequence encodes CASLGQKIFATNEKLFF.

This clone has only one observation. The chain links TRBV25-1 to TRBJ1-6; 7 bases match TRBD1. V lost 0 bases to trimming and J lost 7 bases; unmatched junction nucleotides: 3. CDR3 size: 15 residues. CDR1 MGHDK and CDR2 SYGVNS come from the germline V gene. As DNA, the CDR3 is TGTGCCAGCAGTGAATATGCGACAGGGAATTCACCCCTCCACTTT. This gives the protein CASSEYATGNSPLHF.

This clone was found once. The rearrangement uses TRBV28 and TRBJ2-2; 8 positions match TRBD2. V lost 4 bases and J lost 4; bases outside the gene matches: 5. Germline lookup yields CDR1 MDHEN and CDR2 SYDVKM. This CDR3 is built from 15 residues. Here the CDR3 reads CASSSPGGGTGELFF. In DNA, the CDR3 is TGTGCCAGCAGTTCGCCGGGGGGGGGCACCGGGGAGCTGTTTTTT.

The chain recombines TRBV5-4 with TRBJ2-5; the D gene could be TRBD1 or TRBD2 (6 bases each). Germline values: CDR1 SGHNT, CDR2 YYREEE (reference sequence). V was cut by 4 bases and J by 2 bases, with 12 bases left in between. The CDR3 extends over 14 amino acids. The DNA of the CDR3 is TGTGCCAGCAGCCGAGGGGGACTGCAAGAGACCCAGTACTTC. Translated, it gives CASSRGGLQETQYF.

The chain has TRBV28 and TRBJ1-6, with 7 nucleotides matching TRBD1. This CDR3 region has 16 residues. Unmatched junction bases numbered 9, after V lost 5 bases and J lost 5 bases. Germline values: CDR1 MDHEN, CDR2 SYDVKM. CDR3 residues: CASSTTGRGDNSPLHF. The CDR3 DNA reads TGTGCCAGCAGTACCACCGGCAGGGGGGATAATTCACCCCTCCACTTT. The whole variable domain, filled in from reference TRBV28 and TRBJ1-6, reads DVKVTQSSRYLVKRTGEKVFLECVQDMDHENMFWYRQDPGLGLRLIYFSYDVKMKEKGDIPEGYSVSREKKERFSLILESASTNQTSMYLCASSTTGRGDNSPLHFGNGTRLTVT.

The chain joins TRBV6-5 to TRBJ1-6, with 7 bases that match TRBD1. From germline, CDR1 is MNHEY and CDR2 SVGAGI. CDR3 length: 15 residues. V was clipped by 7 bases and J by 9 bases; unmatched bases: 12. The CDR3 DNA reads TGTGCCAGCATGGGGTGGACAGGTTCGAGTTCACCCCTCCACTTT. This encodes CASMGWTGSSSPLHF.

V is TRBV6-1 and J is TRBJ2-1; no clear D. The CDR3 length is 12 residues. Per germline, CDR1 MNHNS and CDR2 SASEGT. Trimming removed 3 bases from V and 9 bases from J, with 9 bases in between. CDR3 protein: CASSELWREQFF. DNA for the CDR3: TGTGCCAGCAGTGAGTTGTGGCGTGAGCAGTTCTTC.

The chain uses TRBV24-1 and TRBJ2-7, with a weak D call TRBD1 (6 bases). Germline V gene data show CDR1 as KGHDR and CDR2 as SFDVKD. The CDR3 runs to 16 residues. V gave up 3 bases and J gave up 6 bases, with 20 bases separating them. In nucleotides, the CDR3 is TGTGCCACCAGTGATCCAAACAGGGCACCATCCAGCGAGCAGTACTTC. Amino acid sequence: CATSDPNRAPSSEQYF.

This chain joins TRBV9 and TRBJ1-2; D unclear. The V end lost 3 bases, the J end lost 6 bases, and 18 bases lay between the germline ends. The CDR3 covers 15 residues. Germline V CDR1 and CDR2: SGDLS, YYNGEE. The CDR3 loop is CASSAHRTALDGYTF. Written as DNA, the CDR3 is TGTGCCAGCAGCGCCCATCGGACCGCCTTGGATGGCTACACCTTC.

The CDR3 sequence is CASRMDRVNEKLFF. CDR3 bases: TGTGCCAGCAGGATGGACAGGGTTAATGAAAAACTGTTTTTT. The rearrangement joins TRBV2 to TRBJ1-4; 8 bases are a match to TRBD1. Looked up from germline, CDR1 is SNHLY and CDR2 is FYNNEI. This CDR3 region has 14 residues. J gave up 4 bases and V 6 bases, and 4 bases lay outside the gene matches.

This sequence joins TRBV30 and TRBJ1-1; the match to TRBD1 covers 9 bases. The V gene's germline CDR1 is GTSNPN and CDR2 SVGIG (reference sequence). J gave up 5 bases and V 2 bases, and 3 bases lay outside the gene matches. The length of the CDR3 is 13 residues. CDR3 coding DNA: TGTGCCTGGAGTCTACAGGGGGCAACTGAAGCTTTCTTT. It specifies CAWSLQGATEAFF. The entire variable domain, with the rest obtained from reference TRBV30 and TRBJ1-1, is as follows: SQTIHQWPATLVQPVGSPLSLECTVEGTSNPNLYWYRQAAGRGLQLLFYSVGIGQISSEVPQNLSASRPQDRQFILSSKKLLLSDSGFYLCAWSLQGATEAFFGQGTRLTVV.

This clone showed up just once. The rearrangement links TRBV18 to TRBJ2-7; TRBD2 might be the D (5 bases). Between the trimmed V and J ends, which lost 1 base and 0 bases, there was a span of 13 bases. The CDR3 runs 16 residues. Looked up from germline, CDR1 is KGHSH and CDR2 is LQKENI. The CDR3 is CASSPLGSGISYEQYF. The CDR3 region has the DNA TGTGCCAGCTCACCACTAGGGAGTGGGATCTCCTACGAGCAGTACTTC. Complete variable domain (other parts from reference TRBV18 and TRBJ2-7): NAGVMQNPRHLVRRRGQEARLRCSPMKGHSHVYWYRQLPEEGLKFMVYLQKENIIDESGMPKERFSAEFPKEGPSILRIQQVVRGDSAAYFCASSPLGSGISYEQYFGPGTRLTVT.

This clone came up once. This sequence joins TRBV7-2 and TRBJ2-3; the match to TRBD2 covers 9 bases. CDR1 SGHTA and CDR2 FQGNSA come from the germline V gene. After removal of 3 bases from V and 3 bases from J, the junction contained 4 bases not matched to a gene. This CDR3 comprises 15 residues. The CDR3 protein is CASSFSGGVTDTQYF. CDR3 sequence (DNA): TGTGCCAGCAGCTTTAGCGGGGGAGTTACAGATACGCAGTATTTT.